One sample yielded the 18 T cell receptor beta chains listed below, sequenced in a study of patients and donors after allogeneic stem cell transplantation. MiXCR, applied by TCRdb to the RT-PCR reads, yields one record per CDR3 protein. The repertoire consists of over 400,000 distinct CDR3 sequences, with about a sixth occurring once and the leading ten covering over 6%. The specimen sequenced was blood, either unsorted or a sorted T cell fraction (not recorded which). These receptors came from a human donor who was either an allogeneic HSCT recipient or a stem cell or donor lymphocyte infusion donor (not recorded which). It is not recorded whose cells these are; they may come from a transplant donor.

This clonotype has more than one count but fewer than ten. This rearrangement joins TRBV2 to TRBJ2-1; a weak D match, TRBD2 (5 bases). This CDR3 is built from 15 residues. V lost 2 bases and J 0 bases, leaving 8 bases between the germline ends. From germline, CDR1 is SNHLY and CDR2 FYNNEI. This CDR3 reads CASSEPGSSYNEQFF. CDR3 bases: TGTGCCAGCAGTGAACCGGGGAGCTCCTACAATGAGCAGTTCTTC.

This clonotype was counted once. V and J are TRBV10-3 and TRBJ2-7; weak D call: TRBD2 (6 bases). V was cut by 10 bases and J by 5 bases, with 24 bases left in between. This CDR3 is 15 amino acids long. Per the germline V gene, CDR1 is ENHRY and CDR2 is SYGVKD. CDR3 sequence: CASTFTGPRGNEQYF. The CDR3 DNA reads TGTGCCAGCACTTTCACCGGCCCCCGCGGGAACGAGCAGTACTTC.

This clonotype turned up a few times. The gene calls are TRBV6-1 and TRBJ1-4; D is possibly TRBD1 (5 bases). Germline V gene data show CDR1 as MNHNS and CDR2 as SASEGT. The CDR3 sequence is 13 residues long. The ends were cut back, 8 bases at V and 2 bases at J, with 9 bases in the middle. CDR3 residues: CASQGRTNEKLFF. DNA for the CDR3: TGTGCCAGCCAGGGCAGGACTAATGAAAAACTGTTTTTT.

This clonotype was seen more than once but under ten times. The V and J genes are TRBV7-2 and TRBJ2-2, with TRBD2 identical over 7 bases. The CDR3 consists of 16 residues. V trimming: 2 bases; J trimming: 0 bases; junction bases outside the gene matches: 3. Germline V gene data show CDR1 as SGHTA and CDR2 as FQGNSA. The CDR3 region has the DNA TGTGCCAGCAGCTTAAGGAGCGGGGCGAACACCGGGGAGCTGTTTTTT. It is translated as CASSLRSGANTGELFF.

The chain's CDR3 is CAWRHYNEQFF. CDR3 nucleotides: TGTGCCTGGAGACATTACAATGAGCAGTTCTTC. This chain uses TRBV30 with TRBJ2-1, with D unclear. V was pared by 3 bases and J by 4 bases, with 4 bases between. In germline, CDR1 is GTSNPN, CDR2 SVGIG (reference sequence). The CDR3 is 11 amino acids.

The rearrangement links TRBV6-2 or TRBV6-3 to TRBJ1-5; D unresolved. Germline CDR1 MNHEY, CDR2 SVGEGT. Deletions cut 8 bases from V and 1 base from J, with 12 bases between. This CDR3 has 14 amino acids. DNA of the CDR3: TGTGCCAGCGGCCGGGGTGGGAGCAATCAGCCCCAGCATTTT. This gives the protein CASGRGGSNQPQHF.

In this sample, this clonotype turned up many times. The J gene is TRBJ1-5, the V gene TRBV21-1. TRBV21-1 is a listed pseudogene. This CDR3 comprises 15 residues. CDR3 nucleotide sequence: TGTGCCAGCAGCCGTTCCCGCAGGGAGGATCAGCCCCAGCATTTT. Encoded protein: CASSRSRREDQPQHF.

This clonotype was seen a handful of times. The genes are TRBV12-3 or TRBV12-4 and TRBJ2-7; D not resolved. V lost 2 bases and J 6 bases, leaving 11 bases between the germline ends. This CDR3 spans 13 amino acids. The CDR3 DNA reads TGTGCCAGCAGTTTACAAGTTTCCCGCGAGCAGTACTTC. It yields the protein CASSLQVSREQYF.

This clonotype was seen more than once but under ten times. V usage is TRBV6-1 and J usage is TRBJ1-4, with unresolved D. The CDR3 extends over 15 amino acids. Trimming took 8 bases from V and 0 from J, leaving 13 bases between them. Per germline, CDR1 MNHNS and CDR2 SASEGT. CDR3 region: CASAPRRATNEKLFF. The DNA for the CDR3 is TGTGCCAGCGCCCCACGACGGGCAACTAATGAAAAACTGTTTTTT.

This chain connects TRBV5-8 to TRBJ1-5, with D possibly being TRBD1 (5 bases). The V end lost 3 bases, the J end lost 4 bases, and 11 bases lay between the germline ends. This CDR3 region has 14 residues. The germline CDR1 and CDR2 sequences are SGHTS and YDEGEE. The CDR3 DNA reads TGTGCCAGCAGCTCTTGGCAGGGAAATCAGCCCCAGCATTTT. Translating gives CASSSWQGNQPQHF.

CDR3 protein: CASSQVRLSLVSGQFF. CDR3 bases: TGTGCCAGCAGCCAAGTTCGTCTATCCCTGGTTTCAGGGCAGTTCTTC. The genes are TRBV3-1 and TRBJ2-1; no definite D call. Trimming removed 1 base from V and 12 bases from J, with 22 bases in between. There are 16 residues in the CDR3. CDR1 LGHDT and CDR2 YNNKEL come from the germline V gene (reference sequence).

V and J are TRBV7-3 and TRBJ2-2, with 13 bases matching TRBD2. CDR3 size: 15 residues. The V and J ends lost 5 bases and 9 bases, in that order; junction bases with no gene match: 6. The V gene's germline CDR1 is SGHTA and CDR2 FQGTGA. The CDR3 loop reads CASSRRTSGSRELFF. The CDR3 coding sequence is TGTGCCAGCAGCCGCCGGACTAGCGGGAGCCGGGAGCTGTTTTTT.

There are many counts of this clonotype. V usage is TRBV15 and J usage is TRBJ2-1; D is perhaps TRBD2 (5 bases). V was shortened by 5 bases and J by 8 bases, with 13 bases between the two germline ends. The CDR3 is 13 amino acids. Germline-derived CDR1 and CDR2 are LNHNV and YYDKDF (reference sequence). DNA of the CDR3: TGTGCCACCAGCGTGTCATCGGGGTATGAGCAGTTCTTC. As protein: CATSVSSGYEQFF.

This clonotype has just a few counts. The J gene is TRBJ1-3, the V gene TRBV24-1, with D possibly matching TRBD1 (5 bases). CDR3 length equals 13 residues. The germline V gene encodes CDR1 KGHDR and CDR2 SFDVKD. The V end lost 1 base, the J end lost 8 bases, and 8 bases lay between the germline ends. CDR3 region: CATSDFGDHTIYF. In DNA form, the CDR3 reads TGTGCCACCAGTGATTTCGGGGACCACACCATATATTTT.

This clonotype was detected only a few times. This chain joins TRBV20-1 and TRBJ2-2, with 7 bases matching TRBD2. V shed 4 bases, J shed 2 bases, and the junction held 10 bases outside the gene matches. CDR1 is DFQATT, CDR2 SNEGSKA, per germline (reference sequence). The CDR3 totals 16 residues. The CDR3 loop reads CSAIPSGTINTGELFF. The CDR3 DNA follows: TGCAGTGCTATTCCTAGCGGAACCATAAACACCGGGGAGCTGTTTTTT.

This clonotype showed up just a few times. The rearrangement joins TRBV12-3 or TRBV12-4 to TRBJ2-1, with TRBD1 identical over 7 bases. V gave up 5 bases and J gave up 8 bases; unmatched junction bases: 9. The CDR3 sequence is 14 residues long. CDR3 bases: TGTGCCAGCAGTGAGAGACAGGGAGTTCATGAGCAGTTCTTC. Its translation is CASSERQGVHEQFF.

The chain has TRBV7-9 and TRBJ2-1, with 10 bases lining up with TRBD2. Germline assignment: CDR1 SEHNR and CDR2 FQNEAQ (reference sequence). Germline trimming cut 3 bases from V and 7 bases from J; bases unmatched to any gene: 6. This CDR3 spans 15 amino acids. CDR3 loop: CASSLSGGAENEQFF. Here the CDR3 DNA reads TGTGCCAGCAGCTTGAGCGGGGGGGCAGAAAATGAGCAGTTCTTC.

This clonotype showed up many times. The J gene is TRBJ2-1, the V gene TRBV7-9; 8 nucleotides align to TRBD1. This CDR3 is built from 13 residues. Germline CDR1 SEHNR, CDR2 FQNEAQ (reference sequence). The CDR3 nucleotides are TGTGCTTTACAGGGGGAAGCCTACAATGAGCAGTTCTTC. It specifies CALQGEAYNEQFF.